The source of this TCR beta chain is a study of T cell responses to AZD1222 COVID-19 vaccine. Clones were sequenced by immunoSEQ multiplex PCR, and TCRdb holds only the in-frame ones, with some missing. The sample lists approximately 130,000 clones; 80% to 90% were seen once. There are 14 residues in the CDR3. The germline V and J ends were trimmed by 7 bases and 6 bases, with 16 bases remaining between them. Germline V gene sequence: CDR1 GTSNPN, CDR2 SVGIG (reference sequence). Study-level results: Reportedly, close to half of spike-specific TCRs are directed against unmutated variant regions. None of the repertoires were sampled until the peak T cell response had passed. Donors in the cohort were predominantly white British and more often female, and clonal diversity was possibly underestimated.

This clone came up once. Antigen: not known. This clonotype was sampled from an adult who received the AZD1222 COVID-19 vaccine. This sequence joins TRBV30 and TRBJ1-6; no firm D call. This sample comprised peripheral blood, obtained 28 days after the second AZD1222 dose. The CDR3, as DNA: TGTGCCTCAATACCAGGAGTGGGTAATTCACCCCTCCACTTT. Protein sequence: CASIPGVGNSPLHF.